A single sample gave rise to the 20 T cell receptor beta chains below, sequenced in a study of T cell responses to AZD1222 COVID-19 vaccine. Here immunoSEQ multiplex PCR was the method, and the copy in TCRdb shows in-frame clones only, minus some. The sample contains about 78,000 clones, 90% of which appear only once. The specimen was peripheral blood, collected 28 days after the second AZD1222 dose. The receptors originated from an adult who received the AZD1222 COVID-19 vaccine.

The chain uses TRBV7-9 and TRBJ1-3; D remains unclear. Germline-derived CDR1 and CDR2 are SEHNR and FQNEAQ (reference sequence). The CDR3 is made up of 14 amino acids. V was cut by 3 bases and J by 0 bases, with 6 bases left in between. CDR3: CASSLSISGNTIYF. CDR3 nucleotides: TGTGCCAGCAGCTTGTCTATCTCTGGAAACACCATATATTTT.

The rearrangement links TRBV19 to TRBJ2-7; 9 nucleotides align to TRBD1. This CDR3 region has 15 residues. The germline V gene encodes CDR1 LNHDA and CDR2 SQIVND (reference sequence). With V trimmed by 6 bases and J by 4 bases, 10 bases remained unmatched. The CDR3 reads CASRSTGTGIYEQYF. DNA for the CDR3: TGTGCCAGTAGATCAACCGGGACAGGGATATACGAGCAGTACTTC.

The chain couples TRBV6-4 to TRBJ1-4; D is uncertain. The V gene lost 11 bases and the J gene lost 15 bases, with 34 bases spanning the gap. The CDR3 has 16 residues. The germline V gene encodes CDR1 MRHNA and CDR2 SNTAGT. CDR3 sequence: CAGTWPLSEDGREVFF. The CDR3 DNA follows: TGTGCCGGAACGTGGCCACTTTCTGAAGATGGGCGGGAAGTGTTTTTT.

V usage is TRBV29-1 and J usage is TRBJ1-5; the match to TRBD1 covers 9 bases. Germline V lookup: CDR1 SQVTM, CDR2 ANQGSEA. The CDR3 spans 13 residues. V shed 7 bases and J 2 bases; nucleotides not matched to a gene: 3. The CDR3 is CSAWTGGNQPQHF. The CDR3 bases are TGCAGCGCCTGGACAGGGGGCAATCAGCCCCAGCATTTT.

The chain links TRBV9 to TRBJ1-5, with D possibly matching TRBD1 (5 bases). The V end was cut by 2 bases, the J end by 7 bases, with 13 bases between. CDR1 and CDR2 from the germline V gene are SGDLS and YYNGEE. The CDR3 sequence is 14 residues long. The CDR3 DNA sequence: TGTGCCAGCAGCGTCGGGACCTTGGGACAGCCCCAGCATTTT. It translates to CASSVGTLGQPQHF.

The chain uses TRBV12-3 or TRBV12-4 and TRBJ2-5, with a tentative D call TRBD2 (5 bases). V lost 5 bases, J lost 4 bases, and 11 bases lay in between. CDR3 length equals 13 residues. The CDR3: CASSRENSETQYF. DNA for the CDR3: TGTGCCAGCAGTCGGGAAAATTCAGAGACCCAGTACTTC.

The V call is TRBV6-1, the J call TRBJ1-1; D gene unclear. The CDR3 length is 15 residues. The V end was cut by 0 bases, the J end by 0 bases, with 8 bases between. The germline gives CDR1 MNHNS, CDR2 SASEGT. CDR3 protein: CASSEARGMNTEAFF. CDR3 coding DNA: TGTGCCAGCAGTGAAGCCCGCGGTATGAACACTGAAGCTTTCTTT.

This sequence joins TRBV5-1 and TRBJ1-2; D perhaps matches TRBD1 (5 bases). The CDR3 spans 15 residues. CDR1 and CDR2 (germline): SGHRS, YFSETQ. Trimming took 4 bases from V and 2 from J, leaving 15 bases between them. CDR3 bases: TGCGCCAGCAGCGATCCCCAGGGCCCCAACTATGGCTACACCTTC. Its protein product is CASSDPQGPNYGYTF.

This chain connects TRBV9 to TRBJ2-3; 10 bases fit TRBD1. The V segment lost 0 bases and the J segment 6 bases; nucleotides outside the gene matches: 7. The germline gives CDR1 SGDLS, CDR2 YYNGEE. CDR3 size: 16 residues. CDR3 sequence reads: CASSVAFGTGVDTQYF. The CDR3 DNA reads TGTGCCAGCAGCGTAGCTTTTGGGACAGGGGTGGATACGCAGTATTTT. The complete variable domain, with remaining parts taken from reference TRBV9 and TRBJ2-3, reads DSGVTQTPKHLITATGQRVTLRCSPRSGDLSVYWYQQSLDQGLQFLIQYYNGEERAKGNILERFSAQQFPDLHSELNLSSLELGDSALYFCASSVAFGTGVDTQYFGPGTRLTVL.

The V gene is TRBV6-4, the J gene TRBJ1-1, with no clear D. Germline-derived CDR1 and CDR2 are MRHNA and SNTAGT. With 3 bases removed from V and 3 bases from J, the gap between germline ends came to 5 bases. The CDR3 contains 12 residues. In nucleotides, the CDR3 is TGTGCCAGCAGTGATGGGCACACTGAAGCTTTCTTT. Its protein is CASSDGHTEAFF.

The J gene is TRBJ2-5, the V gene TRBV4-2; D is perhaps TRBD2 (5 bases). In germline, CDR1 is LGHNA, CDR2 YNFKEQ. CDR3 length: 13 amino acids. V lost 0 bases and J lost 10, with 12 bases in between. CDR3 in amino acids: CASSQDLEGFQYF. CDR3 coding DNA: TGTGCCAGCAGCCAAGATCTTGAGGGTTTCCAGTACTTC.

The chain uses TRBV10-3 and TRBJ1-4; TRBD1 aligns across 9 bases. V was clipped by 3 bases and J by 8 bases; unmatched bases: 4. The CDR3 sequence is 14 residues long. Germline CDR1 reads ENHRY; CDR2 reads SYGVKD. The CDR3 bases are TGTGCCATCAGTGAAGGACAGGGGAGAGAAAAACTGTTTTTT. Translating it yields CAISEGQGREKLFF.

CDR3 sequence reads: CASSQEGGNTIYF. CDR3 nucleotide sequence: TGTGCCAGCAGCCAGGAGGGGGGAAACACCATATATTTT. The genes are TRBV5-4 and TRBJ1-3, with D possibly matching TRBD1 (5 bases). Germline CDR1 is SGHNT and CDR2 is YYREEE (reference sequence). Trimming left V 4 bases short and J 4 bases short, with 9 bases between. The CDR3 runs 13 residues.

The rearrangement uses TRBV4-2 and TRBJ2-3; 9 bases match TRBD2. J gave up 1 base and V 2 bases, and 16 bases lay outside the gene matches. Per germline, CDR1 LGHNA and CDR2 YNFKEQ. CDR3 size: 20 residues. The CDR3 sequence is CASSQLIRRGGSLGTDTQYF. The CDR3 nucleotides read TGTGCCAGCAGCCAATTGATTCGGCGGGGGGGGTCTTTGGGCACAGATACGCAGTATTTT.

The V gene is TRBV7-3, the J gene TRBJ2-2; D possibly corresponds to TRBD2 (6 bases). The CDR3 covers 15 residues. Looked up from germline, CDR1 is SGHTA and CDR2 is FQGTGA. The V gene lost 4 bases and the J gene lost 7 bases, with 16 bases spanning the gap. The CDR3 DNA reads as TGTGCCAGCAGCTCTAGGGAGGTCCGCGGCGGGGAGCTGTTTTTT. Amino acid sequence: CASSSREVRGGELFF.

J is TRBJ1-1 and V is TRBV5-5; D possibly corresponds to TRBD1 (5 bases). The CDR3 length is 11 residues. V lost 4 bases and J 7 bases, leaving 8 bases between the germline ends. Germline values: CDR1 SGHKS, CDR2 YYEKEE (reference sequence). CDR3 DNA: TGTGCCAGCAGCCCTGGGGGTGAAGCTTTCTTT. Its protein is CASSPGGEAFF. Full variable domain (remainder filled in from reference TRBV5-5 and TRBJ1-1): DAGVTQSPTHLIKTRGQQVTLRCSPISGHKSVSWYQQVLGQGPQFIFQYYEKEERGRGNFPDRFSARQFPNYSSELNVNALLLGDSALYLCASSPGGEAFFGQGTRLTVV.

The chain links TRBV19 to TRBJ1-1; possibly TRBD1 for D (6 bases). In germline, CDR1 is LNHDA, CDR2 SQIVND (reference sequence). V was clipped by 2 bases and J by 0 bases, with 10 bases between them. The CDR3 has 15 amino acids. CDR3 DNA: TGTGCCAGTAGTATACGGACAGAAATGAACACTGAAGCTTTCTTT. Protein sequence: CASSIRTEMNTEAFF.

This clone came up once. CDR3 sequence reads: CASSVPPGTYYGYTF. The CDR3 region has the DNA TGTGCCAGCAGCGTACCCCCAGGGACTTACTATGGCTACACCTTC. This sequence joins TRBV21-1 and TRBJ1-2. TRBV21-1 is listed as a pseudogene. The CDR3 runs 15 residues.

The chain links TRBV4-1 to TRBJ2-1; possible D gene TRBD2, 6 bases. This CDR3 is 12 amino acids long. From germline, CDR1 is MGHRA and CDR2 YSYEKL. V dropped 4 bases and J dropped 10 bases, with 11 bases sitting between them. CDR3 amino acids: CASSPSGEEQFF. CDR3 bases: TGCGCCAGCAGCCCTTCGGGAGAAGAGCAGTTCTTC.

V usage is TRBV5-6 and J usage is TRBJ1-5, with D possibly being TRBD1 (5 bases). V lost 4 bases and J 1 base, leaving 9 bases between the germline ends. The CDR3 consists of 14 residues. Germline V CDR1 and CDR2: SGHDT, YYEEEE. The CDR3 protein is CASSPGLSNQPQHF. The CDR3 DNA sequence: TGTGCCAGCAGCCCAGGGTTGAGCAATCAGCCCCAGCATTTT.